This T cell receptor beta chain was recorded in a study of blood T cell repertoires in COVID-19. Whole-study context: Nucleic acid was either cDNA or gDNA, and it came from T cells, B-cell-depleted T cells, or PBMCs.

Sequencing was performed with immunoSEQ multiplex PCR; in TCRdb, only in-frame clones are kept and a portion is missing. Of about 54,000 clones listed, roughly nine tenths were seen once; the top ten hold 7% to 8%. Germline V CDR1 and CDR2: LNHNV, YYDKDF (reference sequence). J lost 5 bases, V lost 5 bases, and 11 bases had no gene match. The CDR3 covers 16 residues. Input material: peripheral blood. V and J are TRBV15 and TRBJ2-5; 10 bases map to TRBD2. This sequence was found in a woman between 55 and 75 years old with active or convalescent COVID-19. Here the CDR3 reads CATSVLASGGDETQYF. DNA of the CDR3: TGTGCCACCAGCGTCCTTGCTAGCGGGGGAGATGAGACCCAGTACTTC.